The clone carrying this T cell receptor beta chain has only one observation. The data were taken from a study of cytomegalovirus exposure and HLA in healthy donors. V was trimmed by 6 bases and J by 6 bases, leaving 10 bases between them. Germline V CDR1 and CDR2: DFQATT, SNEGSKA (reference sequence). This CDR3 has 11 amino acids. The repertoire was sequenced with immunoSEQ multiplex PCR; TCRdb's copy has only in-frame clones and lacks some. The data show about 110,000 clones, over 85% seen once. The chain has TRBV20-1 and TRBJ2-3; D ambiguous. The sample was PBMCs. The source is a woman aged 18-35 years in good health and CMV-seronegative. The CDR3 sequence is CSATGRDTQYF. The CDR3 DNA reads TGCAGTGCCACGGGTCGGGATACGCAGTATTTT.